This TCR beta chain was documented in a study of blood T cell repertoires in COVID-19. Per the germline V gene, CDR1 is SGHRS and CDR2 is YFSETQ. V gave up 2 bases and J gave up 0 bases; unmatched junction bases: 6. This CDR3 contains 18 residues. In the authors' workflow: For nucleated cells, counts were estimated from reference gene primer amplification. Data came from immunoSEQ multiplex PCR; TCRdb stores just in-frame clones and leaves some out. That table supplies the V and J calls and clone size; D and trimming were determined from the DNA. Altogether some 19,000 clones are present, roughly 80% being singletons, with the ten largest covering 9.5% to 12%.

Sequencing was performed on peripheral blood. The chain uses TRBV5-1 and TRBJ2-6; 9 bases match TRBD1. This receptor was obtained from an elderly man with acute or convalescent COVID-19. The CDR3: CASSLGRTGVSGANVLTF. CDR3 sequence (DNA): TGCGCCAGCAGCTTAGGGAGGACAGGGGTCTCTGGGGCCAACGTCCTGACTTTC.